Sequencing of this T cell receptor beta chain was carried out in a study of T cell repertoires in cytomegalovirus infection. Study-wide context: Both CMV infection and a matching HLA type were indicated by public TCR beta signatures.

TCRdb re-called the reads with MiXCR, one entry per CDR3 protein. The sample has roughly 320,000 distinct CDR3 sequences, more than 8% seen once. This CDR3 has 18 amino acids. CDR1 MDHEN and CDR2 SYDVKM come from the germline V gene. The ends were cut back, 7 bases at V and 4 bases at J, with 28 bases in the middle. This clonotype was picked up many times. Its specificity is unknown. Study results and caveats: HLA-C-restricted TCR beta clonotypes specific for CMV led the ex vivo response.

The chain is built from TRBV28 and TRBJ1-2; D remains ambiguous. The TCR comes from a human donor in good health (CMV status not recorded). Some clones in this sample may be carry-over from other donors' samples. Sequencing was done on a sample of PBMCs. CDR3 sequence (DNA): TGTGCCAGCACCCCACGGCCTTCAAGAGGGAGCCCTTCCTATGGCTACACCTTC. This sequence encodes CASTPRPSRGSPSYGYTF.